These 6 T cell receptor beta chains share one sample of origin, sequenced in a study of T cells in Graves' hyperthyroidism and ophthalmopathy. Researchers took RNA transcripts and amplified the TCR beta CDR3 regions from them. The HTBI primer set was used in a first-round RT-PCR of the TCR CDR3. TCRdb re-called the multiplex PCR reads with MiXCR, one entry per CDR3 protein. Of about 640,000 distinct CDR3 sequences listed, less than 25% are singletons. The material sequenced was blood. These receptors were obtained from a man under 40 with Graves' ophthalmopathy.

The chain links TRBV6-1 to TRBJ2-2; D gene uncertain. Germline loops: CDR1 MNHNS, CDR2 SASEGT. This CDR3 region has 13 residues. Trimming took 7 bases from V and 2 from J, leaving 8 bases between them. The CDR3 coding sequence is TGTGCCAGCAAGCTCGCAAACACCGGGGAGCTGTTTTTT. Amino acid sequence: CASKLANTGELFF.

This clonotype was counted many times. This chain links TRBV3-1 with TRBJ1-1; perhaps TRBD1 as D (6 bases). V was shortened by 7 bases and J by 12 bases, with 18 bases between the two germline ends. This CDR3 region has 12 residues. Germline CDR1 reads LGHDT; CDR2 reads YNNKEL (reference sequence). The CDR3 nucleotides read TGTGCCAGCACCTCTAGGGCAGGGGATTCTTTCTTT. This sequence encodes CASTSRAGDSFF.

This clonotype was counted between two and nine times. CDR3 coding DNA: TGTGCCAGCAGCGTGGGTGTCGTAGACGGAGGACAAGAGACCCAGTACTTC. This sequence encodes CASSVGVVDGGQETQYF. The chain links TRBV9 to TRBJ2-5; the D gene is possibly TRBD2 (5 bases). Germline V lookup: CDR1 SGDLS, CDR2 YYNGEE. Trimming cost V 2 bases and J 2 bases, with 19 bases left between them. The CDR3 is made up of 17 amino acids. The full variable domain, in which reference TRBV9 and TRBJ2-5 provide the parts outside the CDR3, is DSGVTQTPKHLITATGQRVTLRCSPRSGDLSVYWYQQSLDQGLQFLIQYYNGEERAKGNILERFSAQQFPDLHSELNLSSLELGDSALYFCASSVGVVDGGQETQYFGPGTRLLVL.

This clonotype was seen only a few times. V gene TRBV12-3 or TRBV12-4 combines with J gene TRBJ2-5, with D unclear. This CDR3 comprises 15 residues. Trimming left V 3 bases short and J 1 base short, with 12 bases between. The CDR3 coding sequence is TGTGCCAGCAGTTTGTACTACCGACCCCAAGAGACCCAGTACTTC. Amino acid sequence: CASSLYYRPQETQYF.

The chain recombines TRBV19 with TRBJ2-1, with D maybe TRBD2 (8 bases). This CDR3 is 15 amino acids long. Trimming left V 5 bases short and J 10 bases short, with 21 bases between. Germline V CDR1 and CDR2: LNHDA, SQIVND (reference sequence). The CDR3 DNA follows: TGTGCCAGTAGTCAGGGGGGACTAGGAGGGAGGGAGCAGTTCTTC. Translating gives CASSQGGLGGREQFF.

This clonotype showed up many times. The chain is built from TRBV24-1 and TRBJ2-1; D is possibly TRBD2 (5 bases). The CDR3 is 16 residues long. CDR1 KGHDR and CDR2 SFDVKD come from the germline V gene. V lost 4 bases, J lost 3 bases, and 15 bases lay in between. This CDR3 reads CATSDPGLYGYNEQFF. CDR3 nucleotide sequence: TGTGCCACCAGTGACCCCGGACTTTACGGCTACAATGAGCAGTTCTTC.